A single sample gave rise to the 19 T cell receptor beta chains below, sequenced in a study of shared clonotypes between healthy human individuals. Clones were sequenced by immunoSEQ multiplex PCR, and TCRdb holds only the in-frame ones, with some missing. The sample carries 1.5 million to 1.9 million clones, under 99% recorded once. The sequenced material came from naive CD4+ T cells sorted from blood. Described subset: CD45RA+ positively selected. These TCRs come from a man under 40 in good health.

The chain links TRBV18 to TRBJ2-7; D not resolved. CDR3 length: 13 amino acids. The V gene lost 3 bases and the J gene lost 2 bases, with 8 bases spanning the gap. The germline gives CDR1 KGHSH, CDR2 LQKENI. This CDR3 is CASSPPTTYEQYF. CDR3 sequence (DNA): TGTGCCAGCTCACCCCCTACTACCTACGAGCAGTACTTC.

V usage is TRBV10-2 and J usage is TRBJ1-5, with D perhaps matching TRBD1 (6 bases). V was clipped by 5 bases and J by 3 bases, with 11 bases between them. From germline, CDR1 is WSHSY and CDR2 SAAADI. The CDR3 is made up of 14 amino acids. CDR3 DNA: TGCGCCAGCAGTCCCGGACAGCTCAATCAGCCCCAGCATTTT. Its translation is CASSPGQLNQPQHF.

The CDR3 DNA reads as TGTGCCAGCAATCCCGGCCCCTCAGAGACCCAGTACTTC. Protein product: CASNPGPSETQYF. The chain uses TRBV28 and TRBJ2-5; D gene ambiguous. Deletions cut 7 bases from V and 4 bases from J, with 13 bases between. Germline V gene lookup returns CDR1 MDHEN and CDR2 SYDVKM. The CDR3 consists of 13 residues.

The chain couples TRBV19 to TRBJ1-4; tentatively, D is TRBD1 (6 bases). CDR3 length: 16 residues. V was clipped by 6 bases and J by 0 bases, with 14 bases between them. The germline CDR1 and CDR2 sequences are LNHDA and SQIVND (reference sequence). The CDR3 nucleotides are TGTGCCAGTAGCCCCAGGGGTGGAGCAACTAATGAAAAACTGTTTTTT. Translation: CASSPRGGATNEKLFF.

The chain is built from TRBV5-1 and TRBJ1-3; no definite D call. The V end lost 4 bases, the J end lost 7 bases, and 15 bases lay between the germline ends. This CDR3 is built from 14 residues. Germline CDR1 SGHRS, CDR2 YFSETQ. The CDR3 spells CASSPVNRGNTIYF. Written as DNA, the CDR3 is TGCGCCAGCAGCCCGGTCAATCGTGGGAACACCATATATTTT.

The chain joins TRBV12-2 to TRBJ1-5. TRBV12-2 constitutes a pseudogene. The CDR3 extends over 16 amino acids. The CDR3 DNA reads TGTGCAAGTCGCTCCGGGGGGCAGGGGGACCATCAGCCCCAGCATTTT. This sequence encodes CASRSGGQGDHQPQHF.

The rearrangement uses TRBV5-1 and TRBJ2-7, with 8 bases lining up with TRBD1. Trimming took 3 bases from V and 3 from J; bases not matched to a gene: 8. The germline gives CDR1 SGHRS, CDR2 YFSETQ. The CDR3 is made up of 15 amino acids. DNA of the CDR3: TGCGCCAGCAGCTCCGGTCCCGGGACAGGCTACGAGCAGTACTTC. It codes for CASSSGPGTGYEQYF.

The genes are TRBV5-5 and TRBJ1-1; D unclear. The CDR3 consists of 16 residues. The V end was cut by 0 bases, the J end by 3 bases, with 15 bases between. Germline loops: CDR1 SGHKS, CDR2 YYEKEE (reference sequence). The CDR3 loop reads CASSLGLGRFDTEAFF. CDR3 bases: TGTGCCAGCAGCTTGGGCCTAGGGAGATTTGACACTGAAGCTTTCTTT.

This sequence joins TRBV25-1 and TRBJ2-1, with D perhaps TRBD2 (5 bases). This CDR3 spans 18 amino acids. Deletions cut 1 base from V and 1 base from J, with 17 bases between. The germline V gene encodes CDR1 MGHDK and CDR2 SYGVNS. The CDR3 loop reads CASSEFSGGLSSYNEQFF. The CDR3, as DNA: TGTGCCAGCAGTGAATTTTCGGGCGGGCTCTCTTCCTACAATGAGCAGTTCTTC.

V gene TRBV25-1 combines with J gene TRBJ2-1, with D tentatively TRBD2 (6 bases). The CDR3 is 12 amino acids. The germline V gene has CDR1 MGHDK and CDR2 SYGVNS. The V end was cut by 8 bases, the J end by 4 bases, with 9 bases between. The CDR3 coding sequence is TGTGCCAGCGACGCGGGGTACAATGAGCAGTTCTTC. This gives the protein CASDAGYNEQFF.

The chain combines TRBV7-8 with TRBJ2-3; D gene unclear. Germline V lookup: CDR1 SGHVS, CDR2 FQNEAQ. V lost 5 bases, J lost 0 bases, and 15 bases lay in between. The CDR3 is 16 amino acids. In DNA form, the CDR3 reads TGTGCCAGCAGCCCATTGGGAATTTCTAGCACAGATACGCAGTATTTT. This codes for CASSPLGISSTDTQYF.

Regarding this clone: Different DNA sequences within this sample yield the same CDR3. This chain links TRBV5-1 with TRBJ2-1; 15 bases map to TRBD2. The CDR3 sequence is 15 residues long. In germline, CDR1 is SGHRS, CDR2 YFSETQ. Trimming cost V 4 bases and J 7 bases; bases outside gene matches: 3. The CDR3, as DNA: TGCGCCAGCAGCCCGGGACTAGCGGGAGGAAATGAGCAGTTCTTC. This sequence encodes CASSPGLAGGNEQFF.

The chain has TRBV2 and TRBJ1-5; TRBD1 aligns across 12 bases. There are 16 residues in the CDR3. The ends lost 6 bases at V and 2 bases at J; junction bases unmatched: 5. Germline V gene lookup returns CDR1 SNHLY and CDR2 FYNNEI. CDR3 in amino acids: CASSRDRGRCNQPQHF. The DNA for the CDR3 is TGTGCCAGCAGCCGGGACAGGGGGCGTTGCAATCAGCCCCAGCATTTT.

V is TRBV10-3 and J is TRBJ2-3, with TRBD2 matching over 9 bases. The ends lost 0 bases at V and 4 bases at J; junction bases unmatched: 11. This CDR3 is 18 amino acids long. Germline V gives CDR1 ENHRY, CDR2 SYGVKD. DNA of the CDR3: TGTGCCATCAGTGAGTCCATTATAGCGGGAGAGAAGTCAGATACGCAGTATTTT. Its translation: CAISESIIAGEKSDTQYF.

The V and J genes are TRBV9 and TRBJ2-3; D remains ambiguous. The germline V and J ends were trimmed by 4 bases and 4 bases, with 10 bases remaining between them. The CDR3 consists of 13 residues. The germline gives CDR1 SGDLS, CDR2 YYNGEE. CDR3 nucleotide sequence: TGTGCCAGCAGCAGCGATCCCCCAGATACGCAGTATTTT. Amino acid sequence: CASSSDPPDTQYF.

This clone came up a few times. V and J are TRBV19 and TRBJ1-1, with TRBD1 identical over 10 bases. Germline CDR1 and CDR2: LNHDA and SQIVND (reference sequence). J gave up 4 bases and V 5 bases, and 10 bases lay outside the gene matches. The CDR3 runs 16 residues. The CDR3 DNA reads as TGTGCCAGTAGTTCGCGACAGGGGGCTTTAAGCACTGAAGCTTTCTTT. Amino acids: CASSSRQGALSTEAFF.

This rearrangement joins TRBV4-1 to TRBJ1-1, with TRBD1 as a possible D gene (5 bases). V was shortened by 4 bases and J by 10 bases, with 25 bases between the two germline ends. Germline CDR1 MGHRA, CDR2 YSYEKL. This CDR3 spans 16 amino acids. CDR3 protein: CASSLTHYDRTVGAFF. CDR3 in DNA: TGCGCCAGCAGCCTCACCCATTACGACAGAACGGTGGGAGCTTTCTTT.

This chain joins TRBV12-1 and TRBJ1-2; the table assigns TRBD1, which was not confirmed against the DNA. TRBV12-1 constitutes a pseudogene. The CDR3 covers 19 residues. The CDR3 is CASSFFCDNRGRQDGSYTF. The CDR3 nucleotides are TGTGCCAGCAGCTTTTTTTGCGACAATAGGGGGAGACAGGATGGGAGCTACACCTTC.

V usage is TRBV21-1 and J usage is TRBJ1-1. TRBV21-1 is annotated as a pseudogene. The CDR3 is 15 residues long. CDR3 nucleotide sequence: TGTGCCAGCAGCCCGGGGAGGAGTATGAACACTGAAGCTTTCTTT. It codes for CASSPGRSMNTEAFF.